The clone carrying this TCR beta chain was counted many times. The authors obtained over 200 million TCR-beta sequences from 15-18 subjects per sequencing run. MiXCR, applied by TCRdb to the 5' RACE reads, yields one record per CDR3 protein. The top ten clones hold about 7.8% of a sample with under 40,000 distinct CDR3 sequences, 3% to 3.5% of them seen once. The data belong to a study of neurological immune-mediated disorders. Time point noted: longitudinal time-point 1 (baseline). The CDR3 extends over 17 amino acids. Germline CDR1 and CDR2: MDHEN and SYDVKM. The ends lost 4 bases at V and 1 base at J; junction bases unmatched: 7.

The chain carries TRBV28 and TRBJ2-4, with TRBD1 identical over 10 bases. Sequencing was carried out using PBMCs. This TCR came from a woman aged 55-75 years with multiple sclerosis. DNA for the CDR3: TGTGCCAGCAGTTCCCGACAGGGGGCTTTGGCCAAAAACATTCAGTACTTC. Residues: CASSSRQGALAKNIQYF.